A single T cell receptor beta chain is shown here with its context. The data originate from a study of CD8 T cells in Susac syndrome. The overall study: Patients with Susac syndrome who were sequenced included 5 or 6 with active disease and about 8 in remission.

Reverse transcription used roughly 0.5 to 1 ug RNA and random hexamers. TCRdb re-called the immunoSEQ multiplex PCR reads through MiXCR, storing one row per CDR3 protein. The sample includes about 210,000 distinct CDR3 sequences, approximately 94% seen only once; the top ten take around 0.15%. From blood CD8+ and CD4+ T cells, TCR beta sequences were generated. The source of this sequence is a human donor with Susac syndrome. Sequenced material: CD4+ T cells from PBMCs.

The CDR3 loop is CASSQRPLAGGNTDTQYF. The DNA for the CDR3 is TGCGCCAGCAGCCAACGACCTCTAGCGGGGGGAAACACAGATACGCAGTATTTT. This chain joins TRBV4-3 and TRBJ2-3; 11 bases map to TRBD2. The germline CDR1 and CDR2 sequences are LGHNA and YSLEER. This CDR3 is built from 18 residues. V lost 2 bases, J lost 2 bases, and 9 bases stayed unmatched.